The clone carrying this TCR beta chain was counted only a few times. The sample comes from a study of T cell changes during pregnancy in multiple sclerosis. The data were produced by immunoSEQ multiplex PCR, yet TCRdb's version contains in-frame clones alone and is incomplete. The table shows about 28,000 clones, with 88% occurring only once. This receptor was identified in a female donor in good health, enrolled as a control in a pregnancy study. The sequences come from CD4+ T cells from peripheral blood mononuclear cells, collected in the first trimester of pregnancy.

CDR3: CASSIQGTGGQETQYF. The CDR3 DNA reads as TGTGCCAGTAGTATCCAGGGAACAGGGGGTCAAGAGACCCAGTACTTC. The V and J genes are TRBV19 and TRBJ2-5; 8 bases are a match to TRBD1. The CDR3 consists of 16 residues. Unmatched junction bases numbered 8, after V lost 3 bases and J lost 2 bases. The V gene's germline CDR1 is LNHDA and CDR2 SQIVND (reference sequence).